This T cell receptor (beta chain) was captured in a study of blood T cell repertoires in COVID-19. Original analysis: Estimation of nucleated cell counts relied on the amplification of reference gene primers. Sequenced by immunoSEQ multiplex PCR; TCRdb stores in-frame clones only, minus some. V, J and clone size reflect that table, while D and trimming were determined from the DNA. Counted here are 200,000 to 250,000 clones, under 90% occurring once; the ten biggest clones make up less than 20%. The CDR3 is 15 residues long. In germline, CDR1 is LGHNA, CDR2 YSLEER. Trimming at V came to 5 bases and at J to 2 bases, leaving 8 bases not matched to a gene.

The sequenced material came from peripheral blood. The receptor was isolated from a woman of 80 years or more with active or convalescent COVID-19. V usage is TRBV4-3 and J usage is TRBJ2-7; 8 nucleotides align to TRBD2. The CDR3 here is CASSDGAGEAYEQYF. CDR3 DNA: TGCGCCAGCAGCGATGGAGCGGGAGAGGCCTACGAGCAGTACTTC.